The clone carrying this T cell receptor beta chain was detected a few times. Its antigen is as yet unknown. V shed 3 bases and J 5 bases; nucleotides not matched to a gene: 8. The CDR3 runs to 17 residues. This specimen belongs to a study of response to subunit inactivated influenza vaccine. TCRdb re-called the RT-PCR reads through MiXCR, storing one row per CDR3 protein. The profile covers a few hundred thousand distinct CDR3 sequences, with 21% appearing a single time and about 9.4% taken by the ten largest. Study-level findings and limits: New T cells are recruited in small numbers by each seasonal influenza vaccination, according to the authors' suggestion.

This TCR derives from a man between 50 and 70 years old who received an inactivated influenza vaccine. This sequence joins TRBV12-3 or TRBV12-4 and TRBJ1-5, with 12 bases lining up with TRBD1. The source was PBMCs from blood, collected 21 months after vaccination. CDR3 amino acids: CASSFWTGTGGDQPQHF. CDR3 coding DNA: TGTGCCAGCAGTTTTTGGACAGGGACAGGGGGCGATCAGCCCCAGCATTTT.